The present T cell receptor (beta chain) was sequenced within a study of blood T cell repertoires in COVID-19. Background on the study: Acute and convalescent COVID-19 samples came from the United States, Italy and Spain. PBMCs, B-cell-depleted T cells, or T cells provided the cDNA or gDNA that made up the material.

Seattle patients were enrolled during active infection and followed longitudinally. This clone came up once. Original analysis: The authors estimated nucleated cell counts from reference gene primer amplification. TCRdb's copy holds only in-frame clones and misses some; the assay was immunoSEQ multiplex PCR. V and J calls and clone size are those listed in that table; D and trimming were worked out from the DNA. The table has about 190,000 clones, around 85% seen once. Germline V gives CDR1 SGHAT, CDR2 FQNNGV. The CDR3 extends over 17 amino acids. With 7 bases clipped from V and 6 bases from J, the junction kept 16 bases outside the gene matches.

This sequence was found in a man older than 75 with COVID-19, enrolled during active disease. The sequenced sample consisted of peripheral blood. The gene calls are TRBV11-2 and TRBJ2-1, with 9 bases aligning to TRBD2. CDR3 sequence: CASTPSRGGLRGNEQFF. The CDR3 DNA is TGTGCCAGCACCCCATCGCGGGGGGGGCTAAGAGGCAATGAGCAGTTCTTC.